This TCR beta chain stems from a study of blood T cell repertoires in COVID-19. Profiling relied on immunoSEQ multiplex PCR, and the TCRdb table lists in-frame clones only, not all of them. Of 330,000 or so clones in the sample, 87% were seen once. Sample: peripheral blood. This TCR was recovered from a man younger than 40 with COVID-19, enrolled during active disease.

DNA for the CDR3: TGTGCCTGGAGTCACAGGAAAGAGACCCAGTACTTC. It codes for CAWSHRKETQYF. This chain links TRBV30 with TRBJ2-5, with a possible D match to TRBD1 (5 bases). V was clipped by 2 bases and J by 3 bases, with 7 bases between them. Germline loops: CDR1 GTSNPN, CDR2 SVGIG (reference sequence). The CDR3 extends over 12 amino acids.